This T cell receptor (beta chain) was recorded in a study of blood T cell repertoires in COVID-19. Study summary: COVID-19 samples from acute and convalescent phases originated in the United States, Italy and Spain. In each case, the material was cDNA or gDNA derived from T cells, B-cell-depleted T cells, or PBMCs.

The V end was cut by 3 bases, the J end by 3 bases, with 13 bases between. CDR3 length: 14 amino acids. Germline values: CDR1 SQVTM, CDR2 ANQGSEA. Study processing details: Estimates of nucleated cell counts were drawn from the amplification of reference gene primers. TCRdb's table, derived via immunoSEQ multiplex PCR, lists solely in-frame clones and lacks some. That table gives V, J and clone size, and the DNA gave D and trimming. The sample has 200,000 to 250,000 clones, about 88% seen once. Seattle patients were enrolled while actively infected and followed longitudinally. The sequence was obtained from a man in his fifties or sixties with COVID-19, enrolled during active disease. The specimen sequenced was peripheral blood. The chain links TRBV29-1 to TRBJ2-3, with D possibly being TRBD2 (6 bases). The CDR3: CSVDLSSATDTQYF. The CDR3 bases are TGCAGCGTTGATCTCTCTAGCGCTACAGATACGCAGTATTTT.